These 25 T cell receptor beta chains were all obtained from the same sample, sequenced in a study of cytomegalovirus exposure and HLA in healthy donors. Sequencing was performed with immunoSEQ multiplex PCR; in TCRdb, only in-frame clones are kept and a portion is missing. Of about 160,000 clones in the sample, over 85% were seen once. The sequenced material came from PBMCs. The receptor source for this set is a man younger than 35 in good health and CMV-seropositive.

This clone was seen only a few times. The chain employs TRBV6-6 and TRBJ2-3; D not certain. V was pared by 5 bases and J by 0 bases, with 3 bases between. This CDR3 is 12 amino acids long. Germline loops: CDR1 MNHNY, CDR2 SVGAGI (reference sequence). The CDR3 region has the DNA TGTGCCAGCAGTCCTAGCACAGATACGCAGTATTTT. This codes for CASSPSTDTQYF.

V usage is TRBV7-9 and J usage is TRBJ2-1; 9 nucleotides line up with TRBD2. There are 17 residues in the CDR3. CDR1 and CDR2 from the germline V gene are SEHNR and FQNEAQ (reference sequence). V gave up 5 bases and J gave up 2 bases; unmatched junction bases: 10. Written as DNA, the CDR3 is TGTGCCAGCAGCCCAGGCTGGCGGGAGGGAACCTACAATGAGCAGTTCTTC. Translated, it gives CASSPGWREGTYNEQFF.

The rearrangement uses TRBV5-1 and TRBJ1-3, with 9 nucleotides matching TRBD1. The CDR3 is 15 amino acids. The germline V gene has CDR1 SGHRS and CDR2 YFSETQ. The junction had 13 bases not matched to a gene; V was cut back by 4 bases and J by 11 bases. The CDR3 protein is CASSAQTGGETSIYF. CDR3 in DNA: TGCGCCAGCAGCGCCCAGACAGGGGGGGAAACCTCCATATATTTT.

The rearrangement joins TRBV29-1 to TRBJ1-1; 11 nucleotides line up with TRBD1. The V gene's germline CDR1 is SQVTM and CDR2 ANQGSEA. V was pared by 6 bases and J by 7 bases, with 7 bases of the junction left unmatched. The CDR3 runs to 13 residues. The CDR3 nucleotides read TGCAGCGTGTCCCGGGACAGGGGGGGTGAAGCTTTCTTT. Translated: CSVSRDRGGEAFF.

The chain is built from TRBV7-9 and TRBJ1-3; unclear D gene. The CDR3 has 15 residues. CDR1 is SEHNR and CDR2 is FQNEAQ in the germline V gene (reference sequence). V was clipped by 7 bases and J by 0 bases, with 13 bases between them. The CDR3 DNA reads as TGTGCCAGCATCTATCCTGCCGCCTCTGGAAACACCATATATTTT. Residues: CASIYPAASGNTIYF. Filled out from reference TRBV7-9 and TRBJ1-3, the complete variable domain reads DTGVSQNPRHKITKRGQNVTFRCDPISEHNRLYWYRQTLGQGPEFLTYFQNEAQLEKSRLLSDRFSAERPKGSFSTLEIQRTEQGDSAMYLCASIYPAASGNTIYFGEGSWLTVV.

V is TRBV29-1 and J is TRBJ2-5; TRBD2 matches 13 bases. The CDR3 totals 17 residues. Germline V CDR1 and CDR2: SQVTM, ANQGSEA. The J segment lost 5 bases and the V segment lost 4 bases, leaving 13 bases of the junction unmatched. The CDR3 loop is CSVVFPAGLAGVETQYF. CDR3 bases: TGCAGCGTTGTATTCCCCGCCGGACTAGCGGGAGTCGAGACCCAGTACTTC.

This clone has only one observation. The chain links TRBV4-1 to TRBJ2-2; 10 bases map to TRBD2. This CDR3 has 18 residues. CDR1 is MGHRA and CDR2 is YSYEKL in the germline V gene. The V gene end was trimmed by 0 bases and the J gene end by 7 bases; junction bases not matched to a gene: 11. The CDR3 coding sequence is TGCGCCAGCAGCCAAGAAGGTTACAGCGGGAGGGCCGACGGGGAGCTGTTTTTT. Protein: CASSQEGYSGRADGELFF.

This chain links TRBV29-1 with TRBJ2-7; 11 nucleotides line up with TRBD1. The germline gives CDR1 SQVTM, CDR2 ANQGSEA. CDR3 length: 14 amino acids. V lost 7 bases, J lost 3 bases, and 8 bases stayed unmatched. CDR3 in DNA: TGCAGCGCTGATTCCGGGACAGGGGGCTACGAGCAGTACTTC. It codes for CSADSGTGGYEQYF.

The chain has TRBV19 and TRBJ2-2; 8 nucleotides agree with TRBD2. The CDR3 contains 17 residues. Germline CDR1 LNHDA, CDR2 SQIVND (reference sequence). The trim removed 1 base at V and 5 bases at J, leaving 9 bases unmatched. The CDR3 nucleotides are TGTGCCAGTAGTATAGGGCCCAGCGGGAGTAATACCGGGGAGCTGTTTTTT. Its translation: CASSIGPSGSNTGELFF. The complete variable domain, with remaining parts taken from reference TRBV19 and TRBJ2-2, reads DGGITQSPKYLFRKEGQNVTLSCEQNLNHDAMYWYRQDPGQGLRLIYYSQIVNDFQKGDIAEGYSVSREKKESFPLTVTSAQKNPTAFYLCASSIGPSGSNTGELFFGEGSRLTVL.

J is TRBJ2-1 and V is TRBV5-1; 12 positions agree with TRBD2. Trimming removed 4 bases from V and 8 bases from J; junction bases left unmatched: 10. This CDR3 has 16 amino acids. Germline loops: CDR1 SGHRS, CDR2 YFSETQ. CDR3 sequence reads: CASSPRTSGTFYEQFF. The CDR3 nucleotides read TGCGCCAGCAGCCCTAGGACTAGCGGGACATTTTATGAGCAGTTCTTC.

The V gene is TRBV19, the J gene TRBJ1-1; D is unresolved. Trimming removed 0 bases at V and 1 base at J, with 3 bases between. Looked up from germline, CDR1 is LNHDA and CDR2 is SQIVND (reference sequence). The CDR3 loop spans 13 amino acids. The CDR3 protein is CASSIDSNTEAFF. The CDR3 nucleotides read TGTGCCAGTAGTATAGACTCGAACACTGAAGCTTTCTTT.

V is TRBV5-6 and J is TRBJ2-2; 10 bases line up with TRBD1. The V and J ends lost 3 bases and 7 bases, in that order; junction bases with no gene match: 12. The CDR3 has 17 residues. The germline gives CDR1 SGHDT, CDR2 YYEEEE. The CDR3: CASSYHAGTGVIGELFF. The CDR3 region has the DNA TGTGCCAGCAGCTACCACGCCGGGACAGGGGTGATCGGGGAGCTGTTTTTT.

The CDR3 region is CASSSSRARETQYF. In DNA, the CDR3 is TGCGCCAGCAGCAGCTCCAGGGCCAGGGAGACCCAGTACTTC. The V call is TRBV5-1, the J call TRBJ2-5, with a weak D call TRBD1 (5 bases). CDR1 and CDR2 (germline): SGHRS, YFSETQ. The V end was cut by 4 bases, the J end by 5 bases, with 15 bases between. The CDR3 covers 14 residues.

The chain is built from TRBV7-3 and TRBJ2-5, with D tentatively TRBD2 (5 bases). Trimming left V 2 bases short and J 4 bases short, with 8 bases between. CDR1 and CDR2 from the germline V gene are SGHTA and FQGTGA. The CDR3 has 13 residues. The CDR3: CASSLRDLETQYF. The CDR3 DNA reads TGTGCCAGCAGCTTACGGGATTTAGAGACCCAGTACTTC.

J is TRBJ2-7 and V is TRBV28; no definite D call. Trimming shortened V by 3 bases and J by 3 bases, and 12 bases separated the two germline ends. CDR3 length: 14 amino acids. CDR1 is MDHEN and CDR2 is SYDVKM in the germline V gene. The CDR3 sequence is CASSLAAIYYEQYF. DNA for the CDR3: TGTGCCAGCAGTTTGGCGGCCATCTACTACGAGCAGTACTTC.

This chain links TRBV28 with TRBJ2-7; 7 positions match TRBD2. The J segment lost 4 bases and the V segment lost 9 bases, leaving 15 bases of the junction unmatched. This CDR3 comprises 15 residues. Germline CDR1 is MDHEN and CDR2 is SYDVKM. The chain's CDR3 is CASVPRDSGLYEQYF. The CDR3 region has the DNA TGTGCCAGTGTCCCGCGAGATAGCGGGTTGTACGAGCAGTACTTC.

The rearrangement uses TRBV10-3 and TRBJ2-7, with a tentative D call TRBD2 (6 bases). The length of the CDR3 is 15 residues. CDR1 is ENHRY, CDR2 SYGVKD, per germline. V lost 2 bases and J lost 5, with 16 bases in between. CDR3 coding DNA: TGTGCCATCAGTGAGAGAATTTCGGGAGTGAACGAGCAGTACTTC. Protein: CAISERISGVNEQYF.

The chain recombines TRBV7-8 with TRBJ2-7; D is unresolved. V lost 1 base to trimming and J lost 3 bases, with 4 bases between them. CDR3 length: 12 residues. Looked up from germline, CDR1 is SGHVS and CDR2 is FQNEAQ. The CDR3 coding sequence is TGTGCCAGCAGCTTAGTCGTCTACGAGCAGTACTTC. The encoded protein is CASSLVVYEQYF.

This rearrangement joins TRBV7-8 to TRBJ2-1; D may be TRBD2 (5 bases). Trimming stripped 5 bases from V and 0 bases from J, with 14 bases between. This CDR3 is 16 amino acids long. Germline V CDR1 and CDR2: SGHVS, FQNEAQ. CDR3 DNA sequence: TGTGCCAGCAGCGGACTGAGAGAAAGCTCCTACAATGAGCAGTTCTTC. This encodes CASSGLRESSYNEQFF.

This rearrangement joins TRBV7-9 to TRBJ2-7; D is perhaps TRBD2 (6 bases). The CDR3 sequence is 14 residues long. The germline CDR1 and CDR2 sequences are SEHNR and FQNEAQ (reference sequence). V was shortened by 3 bases and J by 2 bases, with 11 bases between the two germline ends. CDR3 DNA sequence: TGTGCCAGCAGCTTCGGGGGAGGTGCCTACGAGCAGTACTTC. Protein sequence: CASSFGGGAYEQYF.

V gene TRBV15 combines with J gene TRBJ2-7, with 10 bases lining up with TRBD1. The junction had 3 bases not matched to a gene; V was cut back by 3 bases and J by 4 bases. The CDR3 consists of 14 residues. Germline CDR1 and CDR2: LNHNV and YYDKDF (reference sequence). CDR3 nucleotide sequence: TGTGCCACCAGCAGCAGGACAGGGGGTTACGAGCAGTACTTC. This encodes CATSSRTGGYEQYF.

The chain uses TRBV5-1 and TRBJ2-1; D unclear. Trimming removed 5 bases from V and 1 base from J, with 10 bases in between. CDR3 length equals 14 residues. Germline lookup yields CDR1 SGHRS and CDR2 YFSETQ. This CDR3 is CASRETDSYNEQFF. DNA for the CDR3: TGCGCCAGCAGGGAGACGGATTCCTACAATGAGCAGTTCTTC. Full variable domain (remainder filled in from reference TRBV5-1 and TRBJ2-1): KAGVTQTPRYLIKTRGQQVTLSCSPISGHRSVSWYQQTPGQGLQFLFEYFSETQRNKGNFPGRFSGRQFSNSRSEMNVSTLELGDSALYLCASRETDSYNEQFFGPGTRLTVL.

This clone was counted a few times. The chain links TRBV11-1 to TRBJ2-7; 9 nucleotides align to TRBD2. V gave up 0 bases and J gave up 2 bases; unmatched junction bases: 2. Germline-derived CDR1 and CDR2 are SGHAT and FQDESV (reference sequence). This CDR3 comprises 15 residues. CDR3 DNA: TGTGCCAGCAGCTTAGCGACTAGCGGCGCCTACGAGCAGTACTTC. Its protein product is CASSLATSGAYEQYF.

The V call is TRBV13, the J call TRBJ2-7; weak D call: TRBD2 (6 bases). There are 16 residues in the CDR3. CDR1 and CDR2 (germline): PRHDT, FYEKMQ (reference sequence). Trimming stripped 0 bases from V and 2 bases from J, with 14 bases between. The CDR3 spells CASSLGLGTSTYEQYF. CDR3 nucleotide sequence: TGTGCCAGCAGCTTAGGCCTGGGGACTTCGACCTACGAGCAGTACTTC. The whole variable domain, remainder taken from reference TRBV13 and TRBJ2-7, is AAGVIQSPRHLIKEKRETATLKCYPIPRHDTVYWYQQGPGQDPQFLISFYEKMQSDKGSIPDRFSAQQFSDYHSELNMSSLELGDSALYFCASSLGLGTSTYEQYFGPGTRLTVT.

This sequence joins TRBV4-1 and TRBJ2-5; 9 bases line up with TRBD1. Germline V CDR1 and CDR2: MGHRA, YSYEKL. The CDR3 spans 13 residues. The ends lost 4 bases at V and 7 bases at J; junction bases unmatched: 4. The CDR3 coding sequence is TGCGCCAGCAGCCGGGACAGGGTCGGGACCCAGTACTTC. This encodes CASSRDRVGTQYF.